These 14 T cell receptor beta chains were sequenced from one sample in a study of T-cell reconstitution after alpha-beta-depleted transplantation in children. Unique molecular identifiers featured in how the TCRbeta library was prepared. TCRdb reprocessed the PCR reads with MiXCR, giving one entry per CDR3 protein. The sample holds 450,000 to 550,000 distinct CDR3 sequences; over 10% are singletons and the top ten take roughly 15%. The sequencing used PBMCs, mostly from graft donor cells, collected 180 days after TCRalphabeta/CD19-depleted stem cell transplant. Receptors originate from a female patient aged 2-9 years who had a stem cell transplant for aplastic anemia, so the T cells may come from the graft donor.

CDR3 in DNA: TGTGCCAGTAGTTCGGGGCGGTCAGAAGGCACTGAAGCTTTCTTT. Translating it yields CASSSGRSEGTEAFF. The rearrangement uses TRBV19 and TRBJ1-1; TRBD1 is a possible D gene (5 bases). The CDR3 runs 15 residues. Germline values: CDR1 LNHDA, CDR2 SQIVND (reference sequence). Trimming took off 5 bases at V and 4 bases at J, with 17 bases between the two ends.

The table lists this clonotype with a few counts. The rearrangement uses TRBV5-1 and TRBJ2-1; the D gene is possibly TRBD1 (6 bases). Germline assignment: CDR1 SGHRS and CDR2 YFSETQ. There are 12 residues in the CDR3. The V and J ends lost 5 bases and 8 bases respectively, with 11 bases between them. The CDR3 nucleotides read TGCGCCAGCAGTTCACAGGGACATGAGCAGTTCTTC. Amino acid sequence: CASSSQGHEQFF.

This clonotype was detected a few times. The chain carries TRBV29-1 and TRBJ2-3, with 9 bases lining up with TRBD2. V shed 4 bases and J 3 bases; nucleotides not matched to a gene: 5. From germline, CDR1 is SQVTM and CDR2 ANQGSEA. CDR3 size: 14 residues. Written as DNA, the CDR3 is TGCAGCGTTGTTAGCGGGAGCGGTACAGATACGCAGTATTTT. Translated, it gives CSVVSGSGTDTQYF.

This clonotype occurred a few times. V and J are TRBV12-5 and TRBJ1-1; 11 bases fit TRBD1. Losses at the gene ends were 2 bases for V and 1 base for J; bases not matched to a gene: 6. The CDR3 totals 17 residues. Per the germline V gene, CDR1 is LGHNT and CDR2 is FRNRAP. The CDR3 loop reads CASGLLRTGGQNTEAFF. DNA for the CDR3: TGTGCTAGTGGTTTGTTAAGGACAGGGGGCCAGAACACTGAAGCTTTCTTT.

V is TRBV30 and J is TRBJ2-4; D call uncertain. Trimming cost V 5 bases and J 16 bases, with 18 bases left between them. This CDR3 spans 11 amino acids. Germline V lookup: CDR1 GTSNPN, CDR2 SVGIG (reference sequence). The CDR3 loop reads CAWEVDTKKYF. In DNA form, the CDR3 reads TGTGCCTGGGAAGTTGACACCAAAAAATACTTC.

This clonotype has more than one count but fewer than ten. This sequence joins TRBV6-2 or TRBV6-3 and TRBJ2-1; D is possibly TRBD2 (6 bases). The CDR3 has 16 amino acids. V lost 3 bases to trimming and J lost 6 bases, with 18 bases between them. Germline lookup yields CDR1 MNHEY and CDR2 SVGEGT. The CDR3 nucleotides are TGTGCCAGCAGTTATATCCGCAAGGAGGGAGGCAATGAGCAGTTCTTC. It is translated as CASSYIRKEGGNEQFF.

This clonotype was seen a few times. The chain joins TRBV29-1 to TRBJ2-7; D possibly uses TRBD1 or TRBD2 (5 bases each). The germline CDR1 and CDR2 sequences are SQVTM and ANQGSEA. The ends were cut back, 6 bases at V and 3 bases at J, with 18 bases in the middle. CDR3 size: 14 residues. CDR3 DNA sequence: TGCAGCGTGGGGGTTAGGGGTCGGGTCTACGAGCAGTACTTC. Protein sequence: CSVGVRGRVYEQYF.

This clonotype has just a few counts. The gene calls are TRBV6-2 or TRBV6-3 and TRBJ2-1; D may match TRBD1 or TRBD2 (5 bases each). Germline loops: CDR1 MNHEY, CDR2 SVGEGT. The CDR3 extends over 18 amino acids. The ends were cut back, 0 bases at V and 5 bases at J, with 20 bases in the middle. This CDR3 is CASSYSSPGWDGNNEQFF. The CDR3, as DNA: TGTGCCAGCAGTTACTCGAGTCCCGGGTGGGACGGTAACAATGAGCAGTTCTTC.

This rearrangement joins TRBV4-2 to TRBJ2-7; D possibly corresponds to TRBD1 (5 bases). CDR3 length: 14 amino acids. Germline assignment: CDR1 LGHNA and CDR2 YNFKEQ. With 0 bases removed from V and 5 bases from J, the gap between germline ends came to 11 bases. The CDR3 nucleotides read TGTGCCAGCAGCCAAGAAAATGCAGGGAACGAGCAGTACTTC. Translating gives CASSQENAGNEQYF.

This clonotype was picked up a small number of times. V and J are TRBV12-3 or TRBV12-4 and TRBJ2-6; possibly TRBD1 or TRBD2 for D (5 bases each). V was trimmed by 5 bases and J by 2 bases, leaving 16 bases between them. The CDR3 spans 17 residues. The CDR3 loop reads CASSPGTRATGANVLTF. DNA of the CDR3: TGTGCCAGCAGTCCGGGGACCCGCGCAACTGGGGCCAACGTCCTGACTTTC.

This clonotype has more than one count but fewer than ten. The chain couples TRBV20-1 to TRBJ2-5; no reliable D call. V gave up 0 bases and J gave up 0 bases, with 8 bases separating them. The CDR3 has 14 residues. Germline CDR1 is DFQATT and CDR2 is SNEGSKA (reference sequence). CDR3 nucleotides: TGCAGTGCTAGAGATGAGTACGACCAAGAGACCCAGTACTTC. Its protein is CSARDEYDQETQYF.

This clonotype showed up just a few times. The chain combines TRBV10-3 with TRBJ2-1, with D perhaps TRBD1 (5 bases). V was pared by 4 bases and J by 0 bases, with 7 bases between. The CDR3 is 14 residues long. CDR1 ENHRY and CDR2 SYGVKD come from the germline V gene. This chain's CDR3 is CAISAGPSYNEQFF. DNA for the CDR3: TGTGCCATCAGTGCAGGGCCCTCCTACAATGAGCAGTTCTTC.

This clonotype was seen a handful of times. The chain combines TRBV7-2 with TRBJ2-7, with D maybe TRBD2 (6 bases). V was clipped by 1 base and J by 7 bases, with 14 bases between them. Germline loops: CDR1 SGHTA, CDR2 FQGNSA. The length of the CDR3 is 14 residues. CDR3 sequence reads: CASSLGSGSGEQYF. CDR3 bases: TGTGCCAGCAGCTTAGGGTCCGGGAGTGGAGAGCAGTACTTC.

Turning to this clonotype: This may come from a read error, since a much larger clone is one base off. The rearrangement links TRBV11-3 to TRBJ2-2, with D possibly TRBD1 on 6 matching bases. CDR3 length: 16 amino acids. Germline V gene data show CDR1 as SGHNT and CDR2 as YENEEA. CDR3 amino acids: CGSSLEARGNTGELFF. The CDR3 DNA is TGTGGCAGCAGCTTAGAGGCCAGGGGGAACACCGGGGAGCTGTTTTTT. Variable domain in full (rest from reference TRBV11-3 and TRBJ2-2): EAGVVQSPRYKIIEKKQPVAFWCNPISGHNTLYWYLQNLGQGPELLIRYENEEAVDDSQLPKDRFSAERLKGVDSTLKIQPAELGDSAVYLCGSSLEARGNTGELFFGEGSRLTVL.